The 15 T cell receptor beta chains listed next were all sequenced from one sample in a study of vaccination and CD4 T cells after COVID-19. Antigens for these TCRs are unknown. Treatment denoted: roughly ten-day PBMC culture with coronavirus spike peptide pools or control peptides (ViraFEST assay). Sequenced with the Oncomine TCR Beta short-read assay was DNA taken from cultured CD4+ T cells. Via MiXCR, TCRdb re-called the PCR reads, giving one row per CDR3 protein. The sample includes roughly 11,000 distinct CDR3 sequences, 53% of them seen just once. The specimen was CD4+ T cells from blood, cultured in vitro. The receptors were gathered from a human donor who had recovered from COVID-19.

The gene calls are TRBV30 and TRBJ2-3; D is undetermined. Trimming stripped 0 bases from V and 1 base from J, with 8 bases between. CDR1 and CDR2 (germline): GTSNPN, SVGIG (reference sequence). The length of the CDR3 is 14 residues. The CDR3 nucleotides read TGTGCCTGGAGTGTCACCCGTGGCACAGATACGCAGTATTTT. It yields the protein CAWSVTRGTDTQYF.

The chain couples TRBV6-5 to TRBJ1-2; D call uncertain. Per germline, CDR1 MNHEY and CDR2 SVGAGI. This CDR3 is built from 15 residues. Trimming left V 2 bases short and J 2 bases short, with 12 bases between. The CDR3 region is CASSYGPYRNYGYTF. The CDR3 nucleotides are TGTGCCAGCAGTTACGGGCCCTATAGGAACTATGGCTACACCTTC.

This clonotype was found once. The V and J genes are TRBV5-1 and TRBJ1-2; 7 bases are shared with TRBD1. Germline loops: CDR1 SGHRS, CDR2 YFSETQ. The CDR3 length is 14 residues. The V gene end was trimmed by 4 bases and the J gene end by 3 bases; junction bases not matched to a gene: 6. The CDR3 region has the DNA TGCGCCAGCAGCCGGACAGGAAGGGACTATGGCTACACCTTC. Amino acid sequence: CASSRTGRDYGYTF.

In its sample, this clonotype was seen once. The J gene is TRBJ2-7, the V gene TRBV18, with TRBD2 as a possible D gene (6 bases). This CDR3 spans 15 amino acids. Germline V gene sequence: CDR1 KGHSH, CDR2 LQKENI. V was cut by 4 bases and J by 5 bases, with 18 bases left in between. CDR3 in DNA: TGTGCCAGCTCACTTCGGGACGGGGGTAGGAACGAGCAGTACTTC. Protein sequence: CASSLRDGGRNEQYF.

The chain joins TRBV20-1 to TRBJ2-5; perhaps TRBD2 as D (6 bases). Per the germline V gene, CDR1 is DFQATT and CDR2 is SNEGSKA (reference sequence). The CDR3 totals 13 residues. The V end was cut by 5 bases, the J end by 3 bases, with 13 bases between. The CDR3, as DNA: TGCAGTGCTTGGAGACCTAGCGAAGAGACCCAGTACTTC. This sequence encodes CSAWRPSEETQYF.

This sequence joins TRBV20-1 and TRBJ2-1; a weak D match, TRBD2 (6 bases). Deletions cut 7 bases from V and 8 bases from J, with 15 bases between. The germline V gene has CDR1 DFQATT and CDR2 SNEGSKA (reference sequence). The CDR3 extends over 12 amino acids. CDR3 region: CSGAGGGDEQFF. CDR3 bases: TGCAGTGGGGCCGGGGGAGGCGATGAGCAGTTCTTC.

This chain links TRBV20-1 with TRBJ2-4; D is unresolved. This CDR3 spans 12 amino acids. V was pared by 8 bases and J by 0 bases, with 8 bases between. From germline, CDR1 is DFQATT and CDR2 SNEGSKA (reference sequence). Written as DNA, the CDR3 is TGCAGTTCTCTTCAAGCCAAAAACATTCAGTACTTC. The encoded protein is CSSLQAKNIQYF.

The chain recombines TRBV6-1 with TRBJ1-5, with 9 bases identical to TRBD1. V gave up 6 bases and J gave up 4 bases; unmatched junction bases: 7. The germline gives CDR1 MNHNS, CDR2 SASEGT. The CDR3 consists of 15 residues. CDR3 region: CASRRTGDGNQPQHF. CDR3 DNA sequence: TGTGCCAGCAGACGGACAGGGGATGGTAATCAGCCCCAGCATTTT.

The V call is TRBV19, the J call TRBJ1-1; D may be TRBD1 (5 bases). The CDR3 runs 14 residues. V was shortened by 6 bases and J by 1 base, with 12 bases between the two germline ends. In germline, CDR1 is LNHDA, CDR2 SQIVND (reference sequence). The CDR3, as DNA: TGTGCCAGTAGCCCCTGGGGGGGGAACACTGAAGCTTTCTTT. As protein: CASSPWGGNTEAFF.

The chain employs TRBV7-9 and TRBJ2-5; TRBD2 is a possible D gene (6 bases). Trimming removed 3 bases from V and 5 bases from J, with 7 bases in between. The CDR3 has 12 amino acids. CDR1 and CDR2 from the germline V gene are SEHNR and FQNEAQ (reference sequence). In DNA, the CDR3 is TGTGCCAGCAGCTTCAGCGGGGAGACCCAGTACTTC. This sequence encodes CASSFSGETQYF.

The CDR3 protein is CSARDPGTYEQYF. DNA of the CDR3: TGCAGTGCTAGAGATCCAGGGACCTACGAGCAGTACTTC. The chain is built from TRBV20-1 and TRBJ2-7, with D possibly matching TRBD1 (5 bases). The CDR3 is 13 amino acids. In germline, CDR1 is DFQATT, CDR2 SNEGSKA (reference sequence). V lost 0 bases to trimming and J lost 2 bases, with 8 bases between them.

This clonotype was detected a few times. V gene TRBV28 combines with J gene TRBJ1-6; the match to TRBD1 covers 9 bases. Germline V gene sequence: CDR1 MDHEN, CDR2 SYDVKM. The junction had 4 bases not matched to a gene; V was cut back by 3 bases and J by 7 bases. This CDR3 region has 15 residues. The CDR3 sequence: CASSFGDRENSPLHF. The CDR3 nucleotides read TGTGCCAGCAGTTTCGGGGACAGGGAGAATTCACCCCTCCACTTT.

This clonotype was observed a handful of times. The CDR3 protein is CASSLVHGGETQYF. CDR3 nucleotide sequence: TGTGCCAGCAGCTTAGTACACGGGGGAGAGACCCAGTACTTC. This chain uses TRBV11-3 with TRBJ2-5, with a tentative D call TRBD2 (6 bases). The length of the CDR3 is 14 residues. Deletions cut 1 base from V and 4 bases from J, with 10 bases between. CDR1 and CDR2 from the germline V gene are SGHNT and YENEEA.

The CDR3 spells CASRAQGADIQYF. The CDR3 bases are TGTGCCAGCAGGGCACAGGGGGCGGACATTCAGTACTTC. This chain connects TRBV6-1 to TRBJ2-4; 9 bases are shared with TRBD1. J gave up 8 bases and V 6 bases, and 5 bases lay outside the gene matches. Germline-derived CDR1 and CDR2 are MNHNS and SASEGT. This CDR3 spans 13 amino acids.

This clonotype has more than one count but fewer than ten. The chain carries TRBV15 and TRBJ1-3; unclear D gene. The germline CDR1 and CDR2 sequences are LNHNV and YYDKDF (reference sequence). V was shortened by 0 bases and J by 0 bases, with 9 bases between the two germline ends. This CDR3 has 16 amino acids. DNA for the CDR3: TGTGCCACCAGCAGAGAACTCCCCAGCTCTGGAAACACCATATATTTT. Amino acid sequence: CATSRELPSSGNTIYF.